This is a list of T cell receptor beta chains from one sample in a study of Ad26.COV2.S vaccination and SARS-CoV-2 variants. TCRdb's table, derived via immunoSEQ multiplex PCR, lists solely in-frame clones and lacks some. The sample lists 350,000 to 450,000 clones, approximately 83% occurring once. The sequences come from peripheral blood, collected in a trial of Ad26.COV2.S vaccine versus placebo. All receptors derive from a person aged 18-60 years who received the Ad26.COV2.S COVID-19 vaccine or a placebo. Each CDR3 is given with its conserved first and last residue. The order of the fields is V gene, CDR3 length, J gene, clone size, CDR3 protein. Expanded clones get a size class; other rows say once, few or many, or leave the size out.

TRBV11-2,18,TRBJ1-2,-,CASSPGFFRTHKFYGYTF
TRBV5-4,15,TRBJ1-1,-,CASSLATAMNTEAFF
TRBV6-1,12,TRBJ2-7,-,CASSETRYEQYF
TRBV30,13,TRBJ2-7,-,CAWAPNPGYEQYF
TRBV6-5,15,TRBJ2-5,-,CASSQGGGTQETQYF
TRBV28,15,TRBJ1-2,once,CASSGAPPGPYGYTF
TRBV11-2,16,TRBJ2-2,-,CASSLVSVRVTGELFF
TRBV19,12,TRBJ2-2,-,CASSLGTGELFF
TRBV27,13,TRBJ1-5,-,CASSFSGNQPQHF
TRBV5-8,13,TRBJ2-1,-,CASSFGGYNEQFF
TRBV12-5,13,TRBJ1-2,few,CASGLIQGSGYTF
TRBV9,17,TRBJ2-7,once,CASSVNPGLAGAYEQYF
TRBV6-1,16,TRBJ2-7,-,CASSDPLAGATYEQYF
TRBV5-1,15,TRBJ2-3,once,CASSRDRGRTDTQYF
TRBV5-1,15,TRBJ1-6,-,CASSLVVGENSPLHF
TRBV4-3,13,TRBJ2-3,-,CASSQPSTDTQYF
TRBV6-2/TRBV6-3,15,TRBJ2-5,-,CASSSQREAGETQYF
TRBV6-5,10,TRBJ2-1,-,CASSLDEQFF
TRBV5-6,16,TRBJ1-4,-,CASSLRGFGTNEKLFF
TRBV4-3,15,TRBJ2-3,-,CASSVQTHSTDTQYF
TRBV27,15,TRBJ2-3,-,CASSLTSMVTDTQYF
TRBV3-1/TRBV3-2,12,TRBJ2-5,-,CASSQGLETQYF
TRBV20-1,14,TRBJ2-1,once,CSASGDRDLNEQFF
TRBV7-2,11,TRBJ2-1,-,CASRSGVPQFF
TRBV7-9,15,TRBJ1-1,-,CASSLGGSAGTEAFF
TRBV5-1,17,TRBJ2-3,-,CASSLSQTSGAGDTQYF
TRBV2,14,TRBJ1-2,few,CASSRDRGGYGYTF
TRBV18,14,TRBJ1-1,-,CASSPRQGETEAFF
TRBV6-5,15,TRBJ1-3,-,CASSYQRPSGNTIYF